The 9 T cell receptor beta chains below come from one sample, sequenced in a study of vaccination and CD4 T cells after COVID-19. Cultured CD4+ T cells had their DNA profiled by the Oncomine TCR Beta short-read assay. One entry per CDR3 protein, called by TCRdb with MiXCR from the PCR reads. Of about 19,000 distinct CDR3 sequences listed, approximately 38% are singletons. No cognate antigen is known for these TCRs. Stated treatment: roughly 11-day PBMC culture with coronavirus spike peptide pools or control peptides (ViraFEST assay). Sequencing was performed on cultured CD4+ T cells from blood. These receptors were taken from a human donor with COVID-19.

The rearrangement joins TRBV7-9 to TRBJ1-5; D not certain. V shed 1 base and J shed 7 bases, with 8 bases lying between them. This CDR3 comprises 13 residues. CDR1 is SEHNR, CDR2 FQNEAQ, per germline (reference sequence). CDR3 sequence: CASSLGGSQPQHF. The DNA of the CDR3 is TGTGCCAGCAGCTTAGGAGGGAGCCAGCCCCAGCATTTT.

The chain links TRBV12-3 or TRBV12-4 to TRBJ1-6; D gene unclear. The V gene lost 2 bases and the J gene lost 7 bases, with 6 bases spanning the gap. This CDR3 is 13 amino acids long. This CDR3 reads CASSLSRNSPLHF. CDR3 nucleotides: TGTGCCAGCAGTTTAAGTCGGAATTCACCCCTCCACTTT.

This clonotype was seen more than once but under ten times. This chain joins TRBV11-2 and TRBJ1-4; D is unresolved. In germline, CDR1 is SGHAT, CDR2 FQNNGV. Trimming shortened V by 3 bases and J by 7 bases, and 12 bases separated the two germline ends. This CDR3 spans 14 amino acids. The CDR3 region is CASSFQPRGEKLFF. In DNA, the CDR3 is TGTGCCAGCAGCTTCCAGCCTAGAGGTGAAAAACTGTTTTTT.

The rearrangement uses TRBV5-1 and TRBJ1-3; 7 nucleotides match TRBD1. The CDR3 consists of 16 residues. Germline CDR1 reads SGHRS; CDR2 reads YFSETQ. V shed 3 bases, J shed 0 bases, and the junction held 6 bases outside the gene matches. CDR3 region: CASSWGTVDSGNTIYF. DNA for the CDR3: TGCGCCAGCAGCTGGGGGACAGTAGACTCTGGAAACACCATATATTTT. The full variable domain, completed using reference TRBV5-1 and TRBJ1-3, is KAGVTQTPRYLIKTRGQQVTLSCSPISGHRSVSWYQQTPGQGLQFLFEYFSETQRNKGNFPGRFSGRQFSNSRSEMNVSTLELGDSALYLCASSWGTVDSGNTIYFGEGSWLTVV.

This sequence joins TRBV6-2 or TRBV6-3 and TRBJ2-5, with no clear D. Germline V CDR1 and CDR2: MNHEY, SVGEGT. Deletions cut 9 bases from V and 2 bases from J, with 19 bases between. The CDR3 is 15 amino acids. CDR3 DNA sequence: TGTGCCAGTTCTCTAACCCCACTATTACAAGAGACCCAGTACTTC. Translated, it gives CASSLTPLLQETQYF.

This clonotype was recorded a few times. The CDR3 is CASSLTGMTYNEQFF. Here the CDR3 DNA reads TGTGCCAGCAGCTTGACAGGGATGACCTACAATGAGCAGTTCTTC. The chain joins TRBV7-9 to TRBJ2-1; the match to TRBD1 covers 7 bases. The ends lost 3 bases at V and 2 bases at J; junction bases unmatched: 4. This CDR3 contains 15 residues. Looked up from germline, CDR1 is SEHNR and CDR2 is FQNEAQ (reference sequence).

The chain links TRBV11-2 to TRBJ2-7, with D unresolved. The CDR3 loop spans 14 amino acids. Looked up from germline, CDR1 is SGHAT and CDR2 is FQNNGV. V was clipped by 3 bases and J by 0 bases, with 9 bases between them. CDR3 nucleotides: TGTGCCAGCAGCTTCGGTCGTAGCTCCTACGAGCAGTACTTC. Translating it yields CASSFGRSSYEQYF.

V is TRBV7-2 and J is TRBJ1-2; D is possibly TRBD1 (5 bases). Germline CDR1 reads SGHTA; CDR2 reads FQGNSA. Deletions cut 5 bases from V and 4 bases from J, with 14 bases between. CDR3 length: 14 residues. CDR3 DNA sequence: TGTGCCAGCAGCGGCGGGACGCTAGGCTATGGCTACACCTTC. This translates into CASSGGTLGYGYTF.

This clonotype occurred a few times. J is TRBJ1-3 and V is TRBV15; 8 bases align to TRBD1. The junction had 4 bases not matched to a gene; V was cut back by 3 bases and J by 0 bases. The CDR3 runs to 16 residues. Germline CDR1 LNHNV, CDR2 YYDKDF (reference sequence). The CDR3 region is CATSSLTGGSGNTIYF. In DNA, the CDR3 is TGTGCCACCAGCAGTCTAACAGGGGGCTCTGGAAACACCATATATTTT.